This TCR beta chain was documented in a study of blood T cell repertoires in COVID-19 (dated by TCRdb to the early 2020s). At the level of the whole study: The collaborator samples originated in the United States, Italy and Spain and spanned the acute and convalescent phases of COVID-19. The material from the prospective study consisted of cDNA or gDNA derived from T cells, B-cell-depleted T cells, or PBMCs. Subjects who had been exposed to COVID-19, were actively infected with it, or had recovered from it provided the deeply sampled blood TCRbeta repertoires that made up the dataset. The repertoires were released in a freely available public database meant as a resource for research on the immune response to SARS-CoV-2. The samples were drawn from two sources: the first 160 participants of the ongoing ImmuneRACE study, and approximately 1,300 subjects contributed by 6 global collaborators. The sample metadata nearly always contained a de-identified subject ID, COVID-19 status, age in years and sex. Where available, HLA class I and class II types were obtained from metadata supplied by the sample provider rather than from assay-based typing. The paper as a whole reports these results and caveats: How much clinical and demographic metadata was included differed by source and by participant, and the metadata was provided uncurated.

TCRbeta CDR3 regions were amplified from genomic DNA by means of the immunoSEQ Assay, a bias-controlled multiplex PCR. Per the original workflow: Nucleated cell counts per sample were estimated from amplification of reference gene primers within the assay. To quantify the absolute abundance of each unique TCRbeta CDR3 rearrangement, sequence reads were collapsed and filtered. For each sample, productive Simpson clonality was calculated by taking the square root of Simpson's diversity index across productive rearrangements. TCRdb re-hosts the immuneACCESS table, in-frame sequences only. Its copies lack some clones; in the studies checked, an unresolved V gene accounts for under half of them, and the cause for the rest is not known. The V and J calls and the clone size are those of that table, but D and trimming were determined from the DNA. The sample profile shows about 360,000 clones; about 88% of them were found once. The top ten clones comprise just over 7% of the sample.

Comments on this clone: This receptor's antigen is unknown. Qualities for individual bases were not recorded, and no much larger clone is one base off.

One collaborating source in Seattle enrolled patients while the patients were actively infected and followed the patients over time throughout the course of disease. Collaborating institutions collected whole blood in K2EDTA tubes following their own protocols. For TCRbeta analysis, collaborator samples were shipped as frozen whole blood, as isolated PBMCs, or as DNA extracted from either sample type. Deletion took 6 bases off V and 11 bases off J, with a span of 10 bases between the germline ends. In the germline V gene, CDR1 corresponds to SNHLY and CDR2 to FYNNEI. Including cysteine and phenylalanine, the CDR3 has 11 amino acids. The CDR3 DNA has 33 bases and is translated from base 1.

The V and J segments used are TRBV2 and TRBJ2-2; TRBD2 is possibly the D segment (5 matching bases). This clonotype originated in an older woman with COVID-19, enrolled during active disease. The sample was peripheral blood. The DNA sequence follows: TGTGCCAGCAGAGAGCCGGGAGAGCTGTTTTTT. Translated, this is CASREPGELFF.